The 12 T cell receptor beta chains given below trace back to one sample, sequenced in a study. The bulk TCR libraries came from a modified SMART protocol. TCRdb passed the 5' RACE reads through MiXCR, listing each CDR3 protein once. The sample yields approximately 650 distinct CDR3 sequences, about a fifth seen once. The sample consisted of gluten tetramer+ CD4+ T cells from blood or duodenal biopsy (not recorded which); whether cultured is not recorded, taken while untreated, on a gluten-free diet, or during gluten challenge (not recorded which). All receptors derive from a female donor with celiac disease.

This clonotype was counted many times. The rearrangement links TRBV7-2 to TRBJ2-5; D possibly corresponds to TRBD2 (6 bases). This CDR3 contains 14 residues. Germline assignment: CDR1 SGHTA and CDR2 FQGNSA. V dropped 4 bases and J dropped 3 bases, with 12 bases sitting between them. CDR3 nucleotide sequence: TGTGCCAGCAGCTGGGGAGGTAGGAAAGAGACCCAGTACTTC. It yields the protein CASSWGGRKETQYF.

This clonotype turned up a few times. The V and J genes are TRBV30 and TRBJ2-7; D is unresolved. CDR1 and CDR2 from the germline V gene are GTSNPN and SVGIG (reference sequence). V was trimmed by 2 bases and J by 1 base, leaving 6 bases between them. The CDR3 has 12 amino acids. The CDR3 bases are TGTGCCTGGAGTCTGCTATCCTACGAGCAGTACTTC. This encodes CAWSLLSYEQYF.

This clonotype was detected many times. The chain employs TRBV18 and TRBJ2-7; the match to TRBD1 covers 10 bases. Looked up from germline, CDR1 is KGHSH and CDR2 is LQKENI. J gave up 3 bases and V 0 bases, and 8 bases lay outside the gene matches. The CDR3 totals 17 residues. The DNA for the CDR3 is TGTGCCAGCTCACCACCGCTAGGACAGGGGGGTATCTACGAGCAGTACTTC. Encoded protein: CASSPPLGQGGIYEQYF.

The rearrangement uses TRBV9 and TRBJ1-3; TRBD1 agrees at 7 bases. Trimming at V came to 0 bases and at J to 10 bases, leaving 10 bases not matched to a gene. The CDR3 has 15 amino acids. Germline V lookup: CDR1 SGDLS, CDR2 YYNGEE. The CDR3 region is CASSVGGGAGDTIYF. CDR3 in DNA: TGTGCCAGCAGCGTAGGAGGGGGCGCGGGGGATACCATATATTTT.

In this sample, this clonotype turned up a few times. CDR3 region: CASSDRGTGYDGANVLTF. CDR3 in DNA: TGTGCCAGCAGCGATAGGGGGACAGGGTATGATGGGGCCAACGTCCTGACTTTC. The chain uses TRBV9 and TRBJ2-6, with 9 bases lining up with TRBD1. The CDR3 consists of 18 residues. Germline lookup yields CDR1 SGDLS and CDR2 YYNGEE. V lost 3 bases to trimming and J lost 3 bases; unmatched junction nucleotides: 10.

This clonotype is medium-sized in the sample. This chain joins TRBV7-2 and TRBJ2-1; a possible D gene is TRBD2 (5 bases). The CDR3 covers 14 residues. Germline V gene data show CDR1 as SGHTA and CDR2 as FQGNSA. The ends were cut back, 1 base at V and 4 bases at J, with 8 bases in the middle. The CDR3 nucleotides read TGTGCCAGCAGCTTAGATTTAGCGTACAATGAGCAGTTCTTC. Its protein product is CASSLDLAYNEQFF. Using reference TRBV7-2 and TRBJ2-1 for the parts outside the CDR3, the full variable domain is GAGVSQSPSNKVTEKGKDVELRCDPISGHTALYWYRQSLGQGLEFLIYFQGNSAPDKSGLPSDRFSAERTGGSVSTLTIQRTQQEDSAVYLCASSLDLAYNEQFFGPGTRLTVL.

This clonotype is judged medium-sized. This chain links TRBV2 with TRBJ2-3; no firm D call. CDR3 length: 12 amino acids. Germline CDR1 is SNHLY and CDR2 is FYNNEI. Trimming left V 4 bases short and J 4 bases short, with 6 bases between. CDR3 region: CASSVAPDTQYF. CDR3 in DNA: TGTGCCAGCAGTGTCGCCCCAGATACGCAGTATTTT.

This clonotype has ten or more counts. The CDR3: CASSQVGGSGELFF. The DNA of the CDR3 is TGCGCCAGCAGCCAAGTGGGCGGTTCCGGGGAGCTGTTTTTT. This rearrangement joins TRBV4-3 to TRBJ2-2; D remains unclear. Germline V lookup: CDR1 LGHNA, CDR2 YSLEER. The V end was cut by 1 base, the J end by 6 bases, with 9 bases between. This CDR3 has 14 residues.

This clonotype is classed as large (0.1 to 1%). V usage is TRBV7-3 and J usage is TRBJ1-1; maybe TRBD1 (5 bases). CDR1 and CDR2 from the germline V gene are SGHTA and FQGTGA. This CDR3 comprises 13 residues. Trimming removed 6 bases at V and 4 bases at J, with 12 bases between. DNA of the CDR3: TGTGCCAGCAGGCAGGGTGCGGGCACTGAAGCTTTCTTT. The encoded protein is CASRQGAGTEAFF.

This clonotype came up many times. J is TRBJ2-7 and V is TRBV5-4, with D uncertain. Trimming removed 0 bases from V and 1 base from J, with 5 bases in between. Looked up from germline, CDR1 is SGHNT and CDR2 is YYREEE (reference sequence). The CDR3 is 13 residues long. The CDR3: CASSLARSYEQYF. The CDR3 DNA reads as TGTGCCAGCAGCTTGGCCCGATCCTACGAGCAGTACTTC.

This clonotype turned up a few times. The rearrangement uses TRBV19 and TRBJ2-3, with D tentatively TRBD2 (7 bases). There are 15 residues in the CDR3. Trimming took off 5 bases at V and 1 base at J, with 13 bases between the two ends. Germline V CDR1 and CDR2: LNHDA, SQIVND (reference sequence). The CDR3 DNA is TGTGCCAGTAGTGGGGGGGGGCACCGCACAGATACGCAGTATTTT. Its protein is CASSGGGHRTDTQYF.

This clonotype was observed many times. The chain employs TRBV18 and TRBJ1-6, with a possible D match to TRBD1 (6 bases). V lost 2 bases and J lost 8, with 13 bases in between. Germline-derived CDR1 and CDR2 are KGHSH and LQKENI. The CDR3 runs 15 residues. The CDR3 region has the DNA TGTGCCAGCTCACCATTGGCAGGGGCGGATTCACCCCTCCACTTT. It specifies CASSPLAGADSPLHF. The full variable domain, rest sourced from reference TRBV18 and TRBJ1-6, is NAGVMQNPRHLVRRRGQEARLRCSPMKGHSHVYWYRQLPEEGLKFMVYLQKENIIDESGMPKERFSAEFPKEGPSILRIQQVVRGDSAAYFCASSPLAGADSPLHFGNGTRLTVT.